This T cell receptor (beta chain) derives from a study of blood T cell repertoires in COVID-19. For the study at large: Samples of COVID-19 (acute and convalescent) were obtained from the United States, Italy and Spain. Nucleic acid was either cDNA or gDNA, and it came from T cells, B-cell-depleted T cells, or PBMCs.

In the study's own analysis: Amplification with reference gene primers provided the estimates of nucleated cell counts. This table comes from immunoSEQ multiplex PCR, and its TCRdb copy is limited to in-frame clones, with some not included. That table furnishes V, J and clone size, whereas the DNA furnished D and trimming. The table records roughly 150,000 clones, about four fifths of them present only once. The ends were cut back, 5 bases at V and 4 bases at J, with 11 bases in the middle. Germline CDR1 is PRHDT and CDR2 is FYEKMQ (reference sequence). The CDR3 loop spans 13 amino acids. This rearrangement joins TRBV13 to TRBJ2-5; TRBD2 might be the D (7 bases). This sequence was found in a woman over 75 with acute or convalescent COVID-19. Sequenced input: peripheral blood. The CDR3 is CASSLGGAETQYF. Here the CDR3 DNA reads TGTGCCAGCAGCCTTGGGGGGGCAGAGACCCAGTACTTC.